This TCR beta chain was recorded in a study of blood T cell repertoires in COVID-19. Study in general: Researchers got acute and convalescent COVID-19 samples from the United States, Italy and Spain. PBMCs, B-cell-depleted T cells, or T cells were the source of the cDNA or gDNA that made up the material.

Per the authors' pipeline: The authors estimated nucleated cell counts from reference gene primer amplification. Produced via immunoSEQ multiplex PCR; TCRdb's table is partial and in-frame only. The DNA was the basis for D and trimming; V, J and clone size are from that table. Of 170,000 or so clones listed, around 86% were seen once; the top ten hold less than 3.5%. The CDR3 extends over 12 amino acids. Trimming took 4 bases from V and 2 from J, leaving 9 bases between them. CDR1 and CDR2 (germline): SQVTM, ANQGSEA. The V gene is TRBV29-1, the J gene TRBJ2-7, with D possibly matching TRBD2 (6 bases). The receptor was derived from a man aged 40-49 years with active or convalescent COVID-19. The sequencing sample was made of peripheral blood. The DNA of the CDR3 is TGCAGCGTTGCGGAGGGAGCCTACGAGCAGTACTTC. It yields the protein CSVAEGAYEQYF.